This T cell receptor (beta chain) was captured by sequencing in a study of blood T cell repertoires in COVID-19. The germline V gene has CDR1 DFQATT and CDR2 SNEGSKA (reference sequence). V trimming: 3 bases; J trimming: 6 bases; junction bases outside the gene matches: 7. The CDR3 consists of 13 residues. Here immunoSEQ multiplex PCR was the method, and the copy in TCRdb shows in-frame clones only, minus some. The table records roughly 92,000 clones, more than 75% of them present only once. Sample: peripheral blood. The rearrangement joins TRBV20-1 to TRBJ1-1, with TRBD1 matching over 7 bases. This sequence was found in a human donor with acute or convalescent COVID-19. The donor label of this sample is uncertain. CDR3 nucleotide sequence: TGCAGTGCTAGTGAGGGGGCCCGATCTGAAGCTTTCTTT. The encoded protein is CSASEGARSEAFF.